The 25 T cell receptor beta chains reported below all come from one sample, sequenced in a study of blood T cell repertoires in COVID-19. Repertoires were generated with immunoSEQ multiplex PCR, while TCRdb's copy carries only in-frame clones and drops some. The sample contains around 210,000 clones, roughly 88% of which appear only once. Sequenced input: peripheral blood. These receptors originate from a man in his fifties with COVID-19, enrolled during active disease.

The rearrangement links TRBV7-9 to TRBJ2-1, with 11 bases identical to TRBD1. Per germline, CDR1 SEHNR and CDR2 FQNEAQ (reference sequence). The length of the CDR3 is 14 residues. The V gene end was trimmed by 5 bases and the J gene end by 9 bases; junction bases not matched to a gene: 6. The CDR3 sequence: CASSGQGAVIEQFF. The CDR3 bases are TGTGCCAGCAGCGGACAGGGGGCGGTGATTGAGCAGTTCTTC.

The gene calls are TRBV2 and TRBJ2-7, with D maybe TRBD2 (6 bases). The CDR3 totals 14 residues. The germline CDR1 and CDR2 sequences are SNHLY and FYNNEI. The V end was cut by 7 bases, the J end by 0 bases, with 13 bases between. This chain's CDR3 is CASMGTLSSYEQYF. CDR3 DNA sequence: TGTGCCAGCATGGGGACTTTAAGCTCCTACGAGCAGTACTTC.

Only one count was recorded for this clone. Other DNA sequences in the same sample also yield this CDR3. CDR3 nucleotides: TGTGCCAGTTCCGGGACAGGGGGGAATCAGCCCCAGCATTTT. This sequence encodes CASSGTGGNQPQHF. The chain recombines TRBV19 with TRBJ1-5; 11 bases map to TRBD1. The germline gives CDR1 LNHDA, CDR2 SQIVND (reference sequence). This CDR3 has 14 amino acids. Losses at the gene ends were 8 bases for V and 4 bases for J; bases not matched to a gene: 4.

The chain combines TRBV6-2 or TRBV6-3 with TRBJ2-3, with 8 bases aligning to TRBD2. This CDR3 has 19 amino acids. Germline CDR1 and CDR2: MNHEY and SVGEGT. V lost 6 bases to trimming and J lost 3 bases; unmatched junction nucleotides: 20. The DNA for the CDR3 is TGTGCCAGCAGCCCTGAAGGGGGACTAGATCTCCTAGCAACAGATACGCAGTATTTT. It yields the protein CASSPEGGLDLLATDTQYF.

This chain links TRBV24-1 with TRBJ2-3; TRBD1 matches 10 bases. This CDR3 has 20 residues. V was pared by 7 bases and J by 5 bases, with 23 bases of the junction left unmatched. CDR1 KGHDR and CDR2 SFDVKD come from the germline V gene. In DNA form, the CDR3 reads TGTGCCACCAGCGAGACGGGACAGGGGAGTAGTAAGGGTACCCTAGATACGCAGTATTTT. Protein sequence: CATSETGQGSSKGTLDTQYF.

The count of this clone is one. V is TRBV5-3 and J is TRBJ1-5; TRBD1 matches 8 bases. TRBV5-3 is an ORF for which the function is uncertain. The CDR3 spans 16 residues. V was pared by 4 bases and J by 0 bases, with 6 bases of the junction left unmatched. The CDR3, as DNA: TGTGCCAGAAGCGCTAACAGGGGGTATAGCAATCAGCCCCAGCATTTT. Protein sequence: CARSANRGYSNQPQHF.

This chain joins TRBV6-6 and TRBJ2-5, with a possible D match to TRBD2 (6 bases). The CDR3 contains 13 residues. CDR1 MNHNY and CDR2 SVGAGI come from the germline V gene (reference sequence). CDR3 DNA: TGTGCAGGGAGGAGGGACCTACAAGAGACCCAGTACTTC. As protein: CAGRRDLQETQYF.

The chain employs TRBV9 and TRBJ2-3, with 10 bases fitting TRBD2. With 4 bases clipped from V and 1 base from J, the junction kept 12 bases outside the gene matches. Germline CDR1 SGDLS, CDR2 YYNGEE. This CDR3 is built from 18 residues. CDR3 sequence: CASSPYSSGTSGTDTQYF. DNA for the CDR3: TGTGCCAGCAGCCCTTACTCCTCCGGGACTAGCGGCACAGATACGCAGTATTTT.

The V call is TRBV24-1, the J call TRBJ2-7; perhaps TRBD2 as D (7 bases). V was pared by 7 bases and J by 3 bases, with 21 bases between. Germline V gene data show CDR1 as KGHDR and CDR2 as SFDVKD. CDR3 length equals 16 residues. In DNA, the CDR3 is TGTGCCACCAGACCCACGGGGGGCCGGGACTTCTACGAGCAGTACTTC. Residues: CATRPTGGRDFYEQYF.

The rearrangement links TRBV6-5 to TRBJ2-5, with D possibly TRBD2 on 5 matching bases. CDR3 length: 10 amino acids. Germline V gene data show CDR1 as MNHEY and CDR2 as SVGAGI. The V end lost 8 bases, the J end lost 4 bases, and 5 bases lay between the germline ends. The CDR3 here is CASGGETQYF. The CDR3 nucleotides read TGTGCCAGCGGAGGAGAGACCCAGTACTTC.

The chain recombines TRBV28 with TRBJ2-1; unclear D gene. Germline lookup yields CDR1 MDHEN and CDR2 SYDVKM. The CDR3 runs 12 residues. V was clipped by 7 bases and J by 7 bases, with 11 bases between them. This CDR3 reads CASTERENEQFF. The CDR3 DNA sequence: TGTGCCAGCACGGAGCGAGAGAATGAGCAGTTCTTC.

This clone was recorded once. The rearrangement uses TRBV6-5 and TRBJ2-7, with 7 bases identical to TRBD1. Germline values: CDR1 MNHEY, CDR2 SVGAGI. The CDR3 is 15 residues long. Trimming at V came to 0 bases and at J to 3 bases, leaving 5 bases not matched to a gene. CDR3 region: CASSYSGTVIYEQYF. The CDR3 nucleotides are TGTGCCAGCAGTTACTCCGGGACAGTTATCTACGAGCAGTACTTC.

The gene calls are TRBV7-2 and TRBJ2-7; D is undetermined. Germline assignment: CDR1 SGHTA and CDR2 FQGNSA. The CDR3 is made up of 14 amino acids. V dropped 1 base and J dropped 0 bases, with 7 bases sitting between them. CDR3 sequence: CASSLVTVSYEQYF. The CDR3 nucleotides are TGTGCCAGCAGCTTAGTTACAGTCTCCTACGAGCAGTACTTC.

J is TRBJ1-5 and V is TRBV19; no reliable D call. V lost 4 bases and J lost 2, with 9 bases in between. CDR3 length: 14 residues. Per germline, CDR1 LNHDA and CDR2 SQIVND (reference sequence). The CDR3 reads CASSKQEGNQPQHF. The CDR3 DNA sequence: TGTGCCAGTAGTAAGCAAGAGGGCAATCAGCCCCAGCATTTT.

The rearrangement joins TRBV27 to TRBJ1-5; 7 positions agree with TRBD1. V was clipped by 5 bases and J by 6 bases; unmatched bases: 7. The germline V gene encodes CDR1 MNHEY and CDR2 SMNVEV (reference sequence). The CDR3 has 14 residues. The CDR3 bases are TGTGCCAGCAGTAGACAGGGTTTAAGTCAGCCCCAGCATTTT. Residues: CASSRQGLSQPQHF.

The rearrangement uses TRBV6-5 and TRBJ1-4; D unresolved. The CDR3 contains 15 residues. Trimming took 4 bases from V and 5 from J, leaving 14 bases between them. Germline assignment: CDR1 MNHEY and CDR2 SVGAGI. CDR3 region: CASSSVHPSNEKLFF. CDR3 in DNA: TGTGCCAGCAGTTCCGTACATCCTTCCAATGAAAAACTGTTTTTT.

The V gene is TRBV15, the J gene TRBJ2-1, with D unclear. Germline CDR1 reads LNHNV; CDR2 reads YYDKDF (reference sequence). The CDR3 is 16 residues long. The V end was cut by 0 bases, the J end by 6 bases, with 15 bases between. As DNA, the CDR3 is TGTGCCACCAGCAGAGATAGATCACCTTATCCCAATGAGCAGTTCTTC. Encoded protein: CATSRDRSPYPNEQFF. Full variable domain (rest looked up from reference TRBV15 and TRBJ2-1): DAMVIQNPRYQVTQFGKPVTLSCSQTLNHNVMYWYQQKSSQAPKLLFHYYDKDFNNEADTPDNFQSRRPNTSFCFLDIRSPGLGDTAMYLCATSRDRSPYPNEQFFGPGTRLTVL.

This sequence joins TRBV4-1 and TRBJ2-5, with TRBD2 as a possible D gene (6 bases). Germline V gene lookup returns CDR1 MGHRA and CDR2 YSYEKL. The CDR3 contains 16 residues. Trimming removed 1 base at V and 0 bases at J, with 12 bases between. The CDR3 nucleotides are TGCGCCAGCAGCCAAGGGCTAGCGAGGTACCAAGAGACCCAGTACTTC. The encoded protein is CASSQGLARYQETQYF.

This chain uses TRBV7-3 with TRBJ1-6; D unresolved. This CDR3 is built from 13 residues. Trimming pared 2 bases from V and 7 bases from J, leaving 6 bases between. The germline V gene has CDR1 SGHTA and CDR2 FQGTGA. In DNA form, the CDR3 reads TGTGCCAGCAGCTTACTTTTCAATTCACCCCTCCACTTT. This translates into CASSLLFNSPLHF.

The chain recombines TRBV3-1 (or the pseudogene TRBV3-2) with TRBJ2-7; D gene ambiguous. The CDR3 totals 14 residues. V was clipped by 1 base and J by 3 bases, with 10 bases between them. The germline V gene encodes CDR1 LGHDT and CDR2 YNNKEL (reference sequence). The CDR3 spells CASSQGYLNYEQYF. The CDR3 nucleotides read TGTGCCAGCAGCCAAGGGTACCTAAACTACGAGCAGTACTTC.

This rearrangement joins TRBV9 to TRBJ1-6, with D possibly TRBD1 on 5 matching bases. Germline values: CDR1 SGDLS, CDR2 YYNGEE. Trimming shortened V by 0 bases and J by 10 bases, and 11 bases separated the two germline ends. The CDR3 loop spans 14 amino acids. The CDR3 spells CASSVEQGWSPLHF. The CDR3 nucleotides read TGTGCCAGCAGCGTAGAGCAGGGTTGGTCACCCCTCCACTTT.

The count of this clone is one. V is TRBV12-5 and J is TRBJ1-2, with TRBD1 identical over 10 bases. This CDR3 is built from 16 residues. Germline CDR1 and CDR2: LGHNT and FRNRAP. The J segment lost 4 bases and the V segment lost 2 bases, leaving 7 bases of the junction unmatched. CDR3 in DNA: TGTGCTAGTGGTTTGATCATGGACAGGGGGATCTATGGCTACACCTTC. It codes for CASGLIMDRGIYGYTF.

V and J are TRBV27 and TRBJ2-4; 7 bases map to TRBD1. V was pared by 5 bases and J by 4 bases, with 14 bases of the junction left unmatched. From germline, CDR1 is MNHEY and CDR2 SMNVEV (reference sequence). CDR3 length: 17 residues. CDR3 residues: CASSTYGVSGQKNIQYF. As DNA, the CDR3 is TGTGCCAGCAGTACATATGGGGTCTCGGGACAGAAAAACATTCAGTACTTC.

The gene calls are TRBV27 and TRBJ2-4; 7 nucleotides match TRBD1. The germline V gene encodes CDR1 MNHEY and CDR2 SMNVEV (reference sequence). The CDR3 consists of 16 residues. V lost 5 bases to trimming and J lost 2 bases; unmatched junction nucleotides: 9. In nucleotides, the CDR3 is TGTGCCAGCAGTCTTAGACAGGGTCTTACCAAAAACATTCAGTACTTC. It specifies CASSLRQGLTKNIQYF.

The CDR3 protein is CASSSTGTFGYTF. The CDR3 nucleotides are TGTGCCAGCAGTTCTACCGGGACATTTGGCTACACCTTC. The rearrangement links TRBV27 to TRBJ1-2, with a tentative D call TRBD1 (6 bases). The CDR3 covers 13 residues. Germline CDR1 reads MNHEY; CDR2 reads SMNVEV (reference sequence). V lost 4 bases to trimming and J lost 7 bases, with 13 bases between them.